Sequencing of this TCR beta chain was carried out in a study of blood T cell repertoires in COVID-19 (dated by TCRdb to 2020 to 2021). Study-wide context: Samples from collaborators originated in the United States, Italy and Spain and spanned both the acute and convalescent phases of COVID-19. A de-identified subject ID, COVID-19 status, age in years and sex were almost always included in the sample metadata. Deeply sampled blood TCRbeta repertoires from subjects exposed to, actively infected with, or recovered from COVID-19 were included in the dataset. A freely available public database, intended as a resource for researchers studying the immune response to SARS-CoV-2, is where the repertoires were released. The prospective study material was composed of cDNA or gDNA derived from T cells, B-cell-depleted T cells, or PBMCs. Where available, HLA class I and class II types were obtained from metadata supplied by the sample provider rather than from assay-based typing. Samples were obtained from the ongoing ImmuneRACE study (first 160 participants) and from over 1,000 subjects provided by 6 global collaborators.

Here is what the overall study found, with its caveats: The quantity of clinical and demographic metadata differed by source and by participant and was supplied without curation.

Enrolling through a virtual design, the prospective study's participants ranged in age from roughly 18 to 95 years and lived across roughly 23 United States geographic areas. In the prospective study, participants were assigned to cohorts based on the clinical history participants reported in a screening survey and a study questionnaire. Recovered participants in ImmuneRACE Cohort 3 were defined as having two consecutive negative NP/OP PCR tests, clearance from a healthcare professional, or resolution of symptoms. Each participant in the prospective study had whole blood, serum and a nasopharyngeal or oropharyngeal swab collected by mobile phlebotomists. Prospective study participants could optionally give additional blood draws and questionnaires over an approximately two-month period. Before DNA extraction, blood samples from the prospective study were shipped at room temperature or frozen. The immunoSEQ Assay, a bias-controlled multiplex PCR, was used to amplify TCRbeta CDR3 regions from genomic DNA. The paper's data handling went like this. Within the assay, amplification of reference gene primers was used to estimate how many nucleated cells each sample contained. To quantify the absolute abundance of each unique TCRbeta CDR3 rearrangement, sequence reads were collapsed and filtered. For each sample, productive Simpson clonality was calculated as the square root of Simpson's diversity index across productive rearrangements. This is the immuneACCESS table as TCRdb keeps it, with only in-frame sequences that have V and J called. A part of the clones is gone; compared with another copy, unresolved V genes explain less than half, and the rest is unexplained. That table gives V, J and clone size, and the DNA gave D and trimming. This sample holds roughly 330,000 clones; around 90% were observed only once. The ten largest clones capture over 4.5% of the sample.

Deletion took 4 bases off V and 0 bases off J, with a span of 12 bases between the germline ends. From the cysteine up to the phenylalanine, the CDR3 has a length of 15 residues. Of all the DNA, just the CDR3 is kept, 45 bases in frame from base 1. As encoded in the germline V gene, CDR1 is MGHRA while CDR2 is YSYEKL. Of note for this clone: What antigen it recognizes has not been identified. No base-level quality is on record; no much larger clone is a single base apart.

The V and J segments used are TRBV4-1 and TRBJ1-1, and TRBD1 may be the D gene, going by 6 matching bases. The TCR was taken from a man younger than 40 who had recovered from COVID-19. The source material was PBMCs or T cells enriched from blood (not recorded which). The nucleotide sequence reads TGCGCCAGCAGCCCCGGACAGAGAATGAACACTGAAGCTTTCTTT. This translates into CASSPGQRMNTEAFF.